Each of the 26 T cell receptor beta chains below was sequenced from the same sample in a study of T cell responses to AZD1222 COVID-19 vaccine. Repertoires were generated with immunoSEQ multiplex PCR, while TCRdb's copy carries only in-frame clones and drops some. The data hold hundreds of thousands of clones, with under 95% observed a single time. The sample consisted of peripheral blood, taken on day 0 of MenACWY control vaccination. These receptor sequences come from an adult in good health.

This clone turned up a few times. The chain has TRBV19 and TRBJ1-5; D ambiguous. The CDR3 covers 15 residues. V lost 3 bases and J 4 bases, leaving 13 bases between the germline ends. Germline CDR1 is LNHDA and CDR2 is SQIVND (reference sequence). CDR3: CASSMVDGRNQPQHF. The CDR3 DNA reads as TGTGCCAGTAGTATGGTGGACGGCCGGAATCAGCCCCAGCATTTT.

This chain uses TRBV6-5 with TRBJ1-2; TRBD1 is a possible D gene (6 bases). Trimming stripped 0 bases from V and 8 bases from J, with 16 bases between. CDR3 size: 15 residues. CDR1 is MNHEY and CDR2 is SVGAGI in the germline V gene. The DNA for the CDR3 is TGTGCCAGCAGTTACTCGGGGTATCCTGGGGGCGGCTACACCTTC. This translates into CASSYSGYPGGGYTF.

The chain employs TRBV3-1 (or the pseudogene TRBV3-2) and TRBJ1-2, with 12 bases aligning to TRBD1. CDR3 size: 14 residues. Trimming took 4 bases from V and 7 from J; bases not matched to a gene: 4. The germline V gene encodes CDR1 LGHDT and CDR2 YNNKEL (reference sequence). CDR3 amino acids: CASSPSGQGAGYTF. In nucleotides, the CDR3 is TGTGCCAGCAGCCCCTCGGGACAGGGGGCTGGCTACACCTTC.

The rearrangement links TRBV3-1 (or the pseudogene TRBV3-2) to TRBJ2-2, with D tentatively TRBD1 (5 bases). CDR3 length: 15 residues. Germline-derived CDR1 and CDR2 are LGHDT and YNNKEL (reference sequence). With 4 bases removed from V and 2 bases from J, the gap between germline ends came to 11 bases. CDR3 sequence (DNA): TGTGCCAGCAGCCCACAGACAGTTAACACCGGGGAGCTGTTTTTT. Translating it yields CASSPQTVNTGELFF.

The V call is TRBV10-3, the J call TRBJ2-3; D is unresolved. Germline loops: CDR1 ENHRY, CDR2 SYGVKD. Trimming left V 0 bases short and J 2 bases short, with 6 bases between. The CDR3 contains 14 residues. The CDR3: CAISESTATDTQYF. For the CDR3, the DNA is TGTGCCATCAGTGAGTCTACAGCCACAGATACGCAGTATTTT.

The chain is built from TRBV2 and TRBJ2-7; perhaps D is TRBD1 or TRBD2 (5 bases each). Germline values: CDR1 SNHLY, CDR2 FYNNEI. This CDR3 has 13 residues. V was clipped by 5 bases and J by 7 bases, with 15 bases between them. CDR3: CASSLDRTGEQYF. In DNA, the CDR3 is TGTGCCAGCAGTCTAGACAGAACGGGGGAGCAGTACTTC.

The J gene is TRBJ2-1, the V gene TRBV19, with D uncertain. From germline, CDR1 is LNHDA and CDR2 SQIVND (reference sequence). Trimming shortened V by 3 bases and J by 9 bases, and 9 bases separated the two germline ends. The length of the CDR3 is 12 residues. CDR3 nucleotide sequence: TGTGCCAGTAGTATTGGGGTTAGTGAGCAGTTCTTC. Its protein is CASSIGVSEQFF.

The chain joins TRBV9 to TRBJ2-7; D is perhaps TRBD2 (5 bases). Per germline, CDR1 SGDLS and CDR2 YYNGEE. There are 14 residues in the CDR3. V shed 3 bases and J shed 7 bases, with 17 bases lying between them. The CDR3 DNA reads TGTGCCAGCAGCGGCCGCGGCCCCCGAGGGGAGCAGTACTTC. This gives the protein CASSGRGPRGEQYF.

The chain joins TRBV19 to TRBJ1-2, with D possibly matching TRBD1 (6 bases). V lost 4 bases and J 3 bases, leaving 15 bases between the germline ends. The CDR3 sequence is 15 residues long. Germline-derived CDR1 and CDR2 are LNHDA and SQIVND (reference sequence). The CDR3 DNA follows: TGTGCCAGTAGTACCCAATCCGGGGGCCACTATGGCTACACCTTC. Amino acid sequence: CASSTQSGGHYGYTF. The variable domain in full, with the rest retrieved from reference TRBV19 and TRBJ1-2, is DGGITQSPKYLFRKEGQNVTLSCEQNLNHDAMYWYRQDPGQGLRLIYYSQIVNDFQKGDIAEGYSVSREKKESFPLTVTSAQKNPTAFYLCASSTQSGGHYGYTFGSGTRLTVV.

The chain has TRBV6-4 and TRBJ2-1; no clear D. V lost 10 bases, J lost 5 bases, and 9 bases lay in between. CDR1 MRHNA and CDR2 SNTAGT come from the germline V gene. This CDR3 comprises 11 residues. The CDR3: CATTENNEQFF. The CDR3 coding sequence is TGTGCCACAACAGAGAACAATGAGCAGTTCTTC.

The chain is built from TRBV6-2 or TRBV6-3 and TRBJ2-1; D is unresolved. This CDR3 spans 13 amino acids. The V end was cut by 5 bases, the J end by 9 bases, with 14 bases between. Looked up from germline, CDR1 is MNHEY and CDR2 is SVGEGT. In DNA, the CDR3 is TGTGCCAGCAGTCCCCGGTTCGGCGGTGAGCAGTTCTTC. This sequence encodes CASSPRFGGEQFF.

This clone was observed a single time. The J gene is TRBJ1-2, the V gene TRBV19; maybe TRBD1 (5 bases). Germline loops: CDR1 LNHDA, CDR2 SQIVND (reference sequence). V lost 5 bases and J 5 bases, leaving 15 bases between the germline ends. This CDR3 has 14 amino acids. CDR3 sequence reads: CASSRTGGVYGYTF. In DNA form, the CDR3 reads TGTGCCAGTAGTCGGACTGGGGGGGTTTATGGCTACACCTTC.

Regarding this clone: The same CDR3 can be traced to other DNA sequences in this sample. This rearrangement joins TRBV30 to TRBJ1-2; TRBD1 matches 11 bases. The trim removed 2 bases at V and 4 bases at J, leaving 3 bases unmatched. CDR1 is GTSNPN, CDR2 SVGIG, per germline (reference sequence). There are 14 residues in the CDR3. Here the CDR3 reads CAWSPGQGAYGYTF. The CDR3 DNA is TGTGCCTGGAGTCCCGGACAGGGGGCCTATGGCTACACCTTC.

The gene calls are TRBV7-2 and TRBJ2-1; 8 bases agree with TRBD2. Germline V CDR1 and CDR2: SGHTA, FQGNSA. The junction had 3 bases not matched to a gene; V was cut back by 1 base and J by 4 bases. This CDR3 region has 15 residues. The CDR3 DNA reads TGTGCCAGCAGCTTAGGGCGGGGGGCTTACAATGAGCAGTTCTTC. This codes for CASSLGRGAYNEQFF.

This chain connects TRBV6-1 to TRBJ1-2, with D tentatively TRBD1 (6 bases). Trimming shortened V by 2 bases and J by 7 bases, and 11 bases separated the two germline ends. This CDR3 contains 13 residues. Germline V lookup: CDR1 MNHNS, CDR2 SASEGT. The CDR3 DNA reads as TGTGCCAGCAGTGAAAGTTGGGGGGCTGGCTACACCTTC. Protein product: CASSESWGAGYTF.

The J gene is TRBJ1-2, the V gene TRBV30; D gene ambiguous. Germline CDR1 GTSNPN, CDR2 SVGIG (reference sequence). Trimming cost V 5 bases and J 8 bases, with 18 bases left between them. This CDR3 has 13 residues. The CDR3 region is CAWGERVGDGYTF. The CDR3 DNA is TGTGCCTGGGGGGAAAGGGTAGGCGACGGCTACACCTTC.

This clone appeared a single time. V is TRBV12-3 or TRBV12-4 and J is TRBJ1-2; TRBD1 agrees at 7 bases. The CDR3 extends over 13 amino acids. The junction had 7 bases not matched to a gene; V was cut back by 7 bases and J by 5 bases. This CDR3 reads CASKRQGAYGYTF. The CDR3 nucleotides read TGTGCCAGCAAGAGACAGGGAGCTTATGGCTACACCTTC.

The rearrangement uses TRBV5-5 and TRBJ1-2; D might be TRBD1 (5 bases). Germline V CDR1 and CDR2: SGHKS, YYEKEE (reference sequence). Trimming left V 0 bases short and J 8 bases short, with 11 bases between. CDR3 length equals 13 residues. The CDR3 reads CASSLAQGGGYTF. In nucleotides, the CDR3 is TGTGCCAGCAGCTTGGCTCAGGGAGGCGGCTACACCTTC.

The chain is built from TRBV7-6 and TRBJ2-7; 8 bases line up with TRBD1. V lost 1 base, J lost 3 bases, and 5 bases stayed unmatched. The CDR3 covers 15 residues. The germline V gene has CDR1 SGHVS and CDR2 FNYEAQ. The CDR3 DNA is TGTGCCAGCAGCTTAGAAGGACAGGGATACTACGAGCAGTACTTC. Its protein product is CASSLEGQGYYEQYF.

The CDR3 region is CASSQDRSGRQDEKLFF. CDR3 sequence (DNA): TGTGCCAGCAGCCAAGATCGTTCGGGCAGACAGGATGAAAAACTGTTTTTT. The rearrangement uses TRBV4-2 and TRBJ1-4; D is perhaps TRBD1 (6 bases). This CDR3 spans 17 amino acids. Germline V gene data show CDR1 as LGHNA and CDR2 as YNFKEQ. Trimming shortened V by 0 bases and J by 6 bases, and 17 bases separated the two germline ends.

The gene calls are TRBV6-2 or TRBV6-3 and TRBJ1-1; the D is unclear. V lost 4 bases and J 0 bases, leaving 12 bases between the germline ends. CDR3 size: 15 residues. CDR1 MNHEY and CDR2 SVGEGT come from the germline V gene. CDR3 in DNA: TGTGCCAGCAGTTCCCACGTGAGGGTGAACACTGAAGCTTTCTTT. Translating gives CASSSHVRVNTEAFF.

The rearrangement links TRBV5-1 to TRBJ1-1; D not certain. The CDR3 has 15 amino acids. With 2 bases removed from V and 0 bases from J, the gap between germline ends came to 11 bases. Looked up from germline, CDR1 is SGHRS and CDR2 is YFSETQ. CDR3 DNA sequence: TGCGCCAGCAGCTTATCGGGCACCTTGAACACTGAAGCTTTCTTT. This sequence encodes CASSLSGTLNTEAFF.

Details on this clone: The junction departs from the called germline gene at one end, perhaps through a read error. The rearrangement joins TRBV6-5 to TRBJ1-3; D is unresolved. The CDR3 runs 13 residues. CDR1 is MNHEY and CDR2 is SVGAGI in the germline V gene. This CDR3 reads CATRGSSGSTIYF. The CDR3 DNA reads TGTGCCACCCGCGGCTCCTCTGGAAGCACCATATATTTT.

The CDR3 region is CASSQQGPYGYTF. In nucleotides, the CDR3 is TGTGCCAGCAGCCAACAGGGGCCCTATGGCTACACCTTC. V usage is TRBV16 and J usage is TRBJ1-2, with D tentatively TRBD1 (6 bases). The CDR3 contains 13 residues. V lost 2 bases and J 4 bases, leaving 8 bases between the germline ends. The germline gives CDR1 KGHSY, CDR2 FQNENV.

The chain is built from TRBV6-5 and TRBJ1-5; a weak D match, TRBD1 (6 bases). Trimming removed 3 bases from V and 6 bases from J, with 18 bases in between. This CDR3 is built from 16 residues. The V gene's germline CDR1 is MNHEY and CDR2 SVGAGI. CDR3 nucleotide sequence: TGTGCCAGCAGTTATGGAGCGGGGGGCGCAGGTCAGCCCCAGCATTTT. This codes for CASSYGAGGAGQPQHF.

The chain joins TRBV4-1 to TRBJ2-5, with a possible D match to TRBD1 (5 bases). Between the trimmed V and J ends, which lost 1 base and 1 base, there was a span of 7 bases. CDR1 is MGHRA and CDR2 is YSYEKL in the germline V gene. The CDR3 sequence is 14 residues long. Here the CDR3 reads CASSQGQTQETQYF. The CDR3 DNA reads as TGCGCCAGCAGCCAAGGACAGACCCAAGAGACCCAGTACTTC.